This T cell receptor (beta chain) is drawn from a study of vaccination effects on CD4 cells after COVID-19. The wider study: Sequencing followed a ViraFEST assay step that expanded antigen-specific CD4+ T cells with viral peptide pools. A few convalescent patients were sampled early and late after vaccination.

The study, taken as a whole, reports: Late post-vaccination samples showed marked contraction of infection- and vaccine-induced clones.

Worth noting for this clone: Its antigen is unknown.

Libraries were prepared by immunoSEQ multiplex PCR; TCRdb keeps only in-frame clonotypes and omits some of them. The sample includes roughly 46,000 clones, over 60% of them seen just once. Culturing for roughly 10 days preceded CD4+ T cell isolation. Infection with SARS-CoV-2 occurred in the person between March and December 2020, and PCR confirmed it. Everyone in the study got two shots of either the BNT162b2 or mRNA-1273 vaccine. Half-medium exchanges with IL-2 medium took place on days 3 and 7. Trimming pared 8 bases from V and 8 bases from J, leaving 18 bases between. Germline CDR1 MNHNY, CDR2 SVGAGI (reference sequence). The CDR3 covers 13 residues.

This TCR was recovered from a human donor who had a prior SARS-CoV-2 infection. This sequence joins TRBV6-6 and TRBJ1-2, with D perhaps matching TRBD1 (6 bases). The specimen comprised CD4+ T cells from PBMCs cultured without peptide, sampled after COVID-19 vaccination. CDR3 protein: CASRDTTKEGYTF. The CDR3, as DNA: TGTGCCAGCCGGGACACCACCAAGGAAGGCTACACCTTC.